Listed here are 21 T cell receptor beta chains from one sample, sequenced in a study of blood T cell repertoires in COVID-19. Only in-frame clones appear in the TCRdb table, and some are missing; sequencing was by immunoSEQ multiplex PCR. This table holds approximately 250,000 clones, around nine tenths found once. The sequencing sample was made of peripheral blood. These receptors were obtained from a woman aged 60 to 75 with COVID-19, enrolled during active disease.

This chain joins TRBV2 and TRBJ1-5, with 8 nucleotides matching TRBD1. The CDR3 contains 15 residues. Germline V CDR1 and CDR2: SNHLY, FYNNEI. V lost 4 bases and J lost 4; bases outside the gene matches: 6. For the CDR3, the DNA is TGTGCCAGCAGTGCCCGGACAGGGCTAAATCAGCCCCAGCATTTT. It codes for CASSARTGLNQPQHF.

The rearrangement joins TRBV28 to TRBJ1-2; D might be TRBD1 (6 bases). The CDR3 is made up of 13 amino acids. Germline CDR1 reads MDHEN; CDR2 reads SYDVKM. Trimming stripped 5 bases from V and 7 bases from J, with 14 bases between. Written as DNA, the CDR3 is TGTGCCAGCAGTCGTAACAGGGCCTCTGGCTACACCTTC. Translated: CASSRNRASGYTF.

The DNA for the CDR3 is TGTGCCAGCAGCTTGGGAGGGCAGTCCGAGTTCACCTATGGCTACACCTTC. Its translation: CASSLGGQSEFTYGYTF. V is TRBV5-6 and J is TRBJ1-2; no reliable D call. This CDR3 is 17 amino acids long. Trimming removed 0 bases at V and 4 bases at J, with 19 bases between. The germline V gene has CDR1 SGHDT and CDR2 YYEEEE.

This clone has a handful of counts. The V gene is TRBV6-6, the J gene TRBJ1-1, with D perhaps TRBD1 (5 bases). Germline V lookup: CDR1 MNHNY, CDR2 SVGAGI (reference sequence). V lost 4 bases and J lost 5, with 8 bases in between. The CDR3 sequence is 12 residues long. In DNA form, the CDR3 reads TGTGCCAGCAGTTTACCAGGGACTGAAGCTTTCTTT. This codes for CASSLPGTEAFF.

V is TRBV4-1 and J is TRBJ2-7; TRBD2 agrees at 7 bases. Germline CDR1 MGHRA, CDR2 YSYEKL. This CDR3 has 15 residues. The ends lost 2 bases at V and 6 bases at J; junction bases unmatched: 10. The CDR3 sequence is CASSQPGGVTGEQYF. The CDR3 DNA reads TGCGCCAGCAGCCAACCTGGGGGGGTCACGGGCGAGCAGTACTTC.

This clone was seen a few times. The chain couples TRBV24-1 to TRBJ1-4; 7 positions match TRBD1. Trimming at V came to 3 bases and at J to 3 bases, leaving 6 bases not matched to a gene. There are 16 residues in the CDR3. CDR1 is KGHDR and CDR2 is SFDVKD in the germline V gene. The CDR3 sequence: CATSDATGEANEKLFF. CDR3 coding DNA: TGTGCCACCAGTGATGCCACAGGGGAGGCTAATGAAAAACTGTTTTTT.

The chain has TRBV28 and TRBJ2-2; 12 positions match TRBD2. The CDR3 runs to 17 residues. The germline CDR1 and CDR2 sequences are MDHEN and SYDVKM. V shed 5 bases and J 2 bases; nucleotides not matched to a gene: 6. CDR3 amino acids: CASSLAGLAGNTGELFF. CDR3 in DNA: TGTGCCAGCAGTCTCGCCGGACTAGCGGGAAACACCGGGGAGCTGTTTTTT. The full variable domain, completed using reference TRBV28 and TRBJ2-2, is DVKVTQSSRYLVKRTGEKVFLECVQDMDHENMFWYRQDPGLGLRLIYFSYDVKMKEKGDIPEGYSVSREKKERFSLILESASTNQTSMYLCASSLAGLAGNTGELFFGEGSRLTVL.

This clone was observed once. This sequence joins TRBV7-2 and TRBJ1-6; TRBD1 matches 8 bases. The germline V gene encodes CDR1 SGHTA and CDR2 FQGNSA. V gave up 2 bases and J gave up 0 bases; unmatched junction bases: 6. The CDR3 is 18 amino acids. The CDR3 spells CASSLRGQESSYNSPLHF. In DNA, the CDR3 is TGTGCCAGCAGCTTACGGGGACAGGAGAGCTCCTATAATTCACCCCTCCACTTT.

The CDR3 sequence is CASSLGGGETQYF. CDR3 DNA: TGTGCCAGCAGCTTGGGTGGGGGGGAGACCCAGTACTTC. The J gene is TRBJ2-5, the V gene TRBV5-4; D is possibly TRBD2 (6 bases). In germline, CDR1 is SGHNT, CDR2 YYREEE (reference sequence). The CDR3 has 13 residues. With 0 bases removed from V and 5 bases from J, the gap between germline ends came to 8 bases. Variable domain in full (rest from reference TRBV5-4 and TRBJ2-5): ETGVTQSPTHLIKTRGQQVTLRCSSQSGHNTVSWYQQALGQGPQFIFQYYREEENGRGNFPPRFSGLQFPNYSSELNVNALELDDSALYLCASSLGGGETQYFGPGTRLLVL.

This chain links TRBV7-2 with TRBJ1-5; D unresolved. Germline V CDR1 and CDR2: SGHTA, FQGNSA. Deletions cut 11 bases from V and 5 bases from J, with 13 bases between. This CDR3 comprises 12 residues. This chain's CDR3 is CAGPGVDQPQHF. Written as DNA, the CDR3 is TGTGCCGGGCCCGGGGTAGATCAGCCCCAGCATTTT.

The chain joins TRBV28 to TRBJ1-1; D is ambiguous. The V gene lost 7 bases and the J gene lost 1 base, with 10 bases spanning the gap. Germline loops: CDR1 MDHEN, CDR2 SYDVKM. The CDR3 covers 13 residues. This CDR3 reads CASTGGWNTEAFF. The CDR3 nucleotides read TGTGCCAGCACGGGAGGCTGGAACACTGAAGCTTTCTTT.

The chain joins TRBV5-4 to TRBJ2-5; TRBD2 agrees at 11 bases. CDR1 and CDR2 from the germline V gene are SGHNT and YYREEE (reference sequence). J gave up 4 bases and V 4 bases, and 18 bases lay outside the gene matches. The CDR3 consists of 19 residues. The CDR3 loop reads CASSDPKKRLAGKGETQYF. The CDR3 nucleotides are TGTGCCAGCAGCGACCCAAAGAAGAGACTAGCGGGAAAAGGAGAGACCCAGTACTTC. The whole variable domain, remainder taken from reference TRBV5-4 and TRBJ2-5, is ETGVTQSPTHLIKTRGQQVTLRCSSQSGHNTVSWYQQALGQGPQFIFQYYREEENGRGNFPPRFSGLQFPNYSSELNVNALELDDSALYLCASSDPKKRLAGKGETQYFGPGTRLLVL.

The CDR3 bases are TGCAGCGCCGGAGGGGGGGGCGCGGTCACCGGGGAGCTGTTTTTT. Protein: CSAGGGGAVTGELFF. The V call is TRBV29-1, the J call TRBJ2-2; TRBD2 is a possible D gene (7 bases). In germline, CDR1 is SQVTM, CDR2 ANQGSEA. V was pared by 7 bases and J by 4 bases, with 19 bases between. The CDR3 is made up of 15 amino acids.

For the CDR3, the DNA is TGTGCCAGCAGCCCCTGGAGCTCCTATAATTCACCCCTCCACTTT. This encodes CASSPWSSYNSPLHF. This chain uses TRBV7-9 with TRBJ1-6; D not certain. Trimming removed 5 bases at V and 0 bases at J, with 8 bases between. The CDR3 sequence is 15 residues long. Germline-derived CDR1 and CDR2 are SEHNR and FQNEAQ (reference sequence).

The rearrangement joins TRBV24-1 to TRBJ1-3; 9 bases fit TRBD1. There are 21 residues in the CDR3. The V gene end was trimmed by 9 bases and the J gene end by 0 bases; junction bases not matched to a gene: 23. Germline CDR1 and CDR2: KGHDR and SFDVKD. The DNA for the CDR3 is TGTGCCACCCTCGTCCCGACATTGGATGAGGGGACAGGGCTCTCTGGAAACACCATATATTTT. This sequence encodes CATLVPTLDEGTGLSGNTIYF.

The chain recombines TRBV27 with TRBJ1-2; a weak D match, TRBD1 (5 bases). Germline CDR1 and CDR2: MNHEY and SMNVEV (reference sequence). The CDR3 consists of 16 residues. With 8 bases removed from V and 6 bases from J, the gap between germline ends came to 25 bases. The CDR3 loop is CASWTPGLPSWDGYTF. CDR3 sequence (DNA): TGTGCCAGCTGGACCCCGGGACTCCCTTCGTGGGATGGCTACACCTTC.

The gene calls are TRBV18 and TRBJ2-1, with 7 bases identical to TRBD2. CDR1 KGHSH and CDR2 LQKENI come from the germline V gene. The ends lost 6 bases at V and 7 bases at J; junction bases unmatched: 18. This CDR3 contains 17 residues. The CDR3 region is CASSPIGGGRGGNEQFF. The DNA of the CDR3 is TGTGCCAGCTCCCCGATAGGAGGCGGGAGAGGAGGGAATGAGCAGTTCTTC.

This chain links TRBV30 with TRBJ2-5; D may be TRBD2 (5 bases). Germline values: CDR1 GTSNPN, CDR2 SVGIG (reference sequence). The V and J ends lost 3 bases and 2 bases respectively, with 13 bases between them. CDR3 size: 14 residues. The CDR3 sequence is CAWRHERIQETQYF. The CDR3 DNA reads TGTGCCTGGAGACACGAGCGGATACAAGAGACCCAGTACTTC.

The CDR3 DNA follows: TGTGCCAGCAGCTTAGAAGGCGCCCAGGGGGAGACCCAGTACTTC. This codes for CASSLEGAQGETQYF. V and J are TRBV7-9 and TRBJ2-5; D is possibly TRBD1 (6 bases). Germline loops: CDR1 SEHNR, CDR2 FQNEAQ (reference sequence). CDR3 length: 15 residues. Between the trimmed V and J ends, which lost 1 base and 5 bases, there was a span of 14 bases.

This clone was detected only once. V is TRBV11-2 and J is TRBJ2-1; a weak D match, TRBD2 (5 bases). CDR1 is SGHAT and CDR2 is FQNNGV in the germline V gene. This CDR3 has 12 residues. Trimming cost V 3 bases and J 9 bases, with 9 bases left between them. Written as DNA, the CDR3 is TGTGCCAGCAGCTTCGACTACGGTGAGCAGTTCTTC. It specifies CASSFDYGEQFF.

The chain recombines TRBV5-4 with TRBJ1-5, with 8 positions matching TRBD1. Germline lookup yields CDR1 SGHNT and CDR2 YYREEE (reference sequence). The V gene end was trimmed by 3 bases and the J gene end by 0 bases; junction bases not matched to a gene: 5. This CDR3 spans 16 amino acids. CDR3 nucleotide sequence: TGTGCCAGCAGCTCTGGACAGGGAGATAGCAATCAGCCCCAGCATTTT. It translates to CASSSGQGDSNQPQHF.